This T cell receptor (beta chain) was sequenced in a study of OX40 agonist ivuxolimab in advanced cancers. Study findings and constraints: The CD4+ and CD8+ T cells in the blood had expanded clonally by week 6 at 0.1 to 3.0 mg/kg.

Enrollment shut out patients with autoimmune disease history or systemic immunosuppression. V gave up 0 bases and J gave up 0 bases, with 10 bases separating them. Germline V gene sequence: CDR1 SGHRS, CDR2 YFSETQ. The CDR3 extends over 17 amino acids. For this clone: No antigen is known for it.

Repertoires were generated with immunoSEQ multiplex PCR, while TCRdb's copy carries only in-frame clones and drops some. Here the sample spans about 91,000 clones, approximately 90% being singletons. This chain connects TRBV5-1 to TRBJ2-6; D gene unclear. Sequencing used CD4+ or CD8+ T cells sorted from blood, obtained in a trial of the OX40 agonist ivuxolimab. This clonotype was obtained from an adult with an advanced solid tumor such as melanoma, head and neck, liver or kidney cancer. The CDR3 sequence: CASSLGVLLSGANVLTF. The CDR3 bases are TGCGCCAGCAGCTTGGGGGTTTTACTCTCTGGGGCCAACGTCCTGACTTTC.